There are a few counts of the clone carrying this TCR beta chain. Library preparation (for TCRbeta) was performed with unique molecular identifiers. Each CDR3 protein is one row after TCRdb ran MiXCR on the PCR reads. The data contain 500,000 to 600,000 distinct CDR3 sequences, around 20% of them singletons. This record comes from a study of T-cell reconstitution after alpha-beta-depleted transplantation in children. The CDR3 is made up of 13 amino acids. Germline V gene data show CDR1 as SEHNR and CDR2 as FQNEAQ (reference sequence). V dropped 0 bases and J dropped 0 bases, with 0 bases sitting between them.

The receptor was derived from a human donor who donated a stem cell graft to a child with acute lymphoblastic leukemia. Sequenced material: PBMCs from the stem cell graft donor, taken from the stem cell graft. This sequence joins TRBV7-9 and TRBJ2-4; no clear D gene. Here the CDR3 DNA reads TGTGCCAGCAGCTTAGCAGCCAAAAACATTCAGTACTTC. Its translation: CASSLAAKNIQYF.